The sequence of this TCR beta chain was determined in a study of cytomegalovirus exposure and HLA in healthy donors. General study results and limits: As a later analysis showed, several of the most significant clusters appeared to be linked to common viral pathogens. CMV serostatus was the sole immune exposure information available.

Germline values: CDR1 SGHRS, CDR2 YFSETQ. The length of the CDR3 is 18 residues. Unmatched junction bases numbered 7, after V lost 0 bases and J lost 0 bases. Amplification used 60 Vbeta primers and 13 Jbeta primers. The protocol was immunoSEQ multiplex PCR, while the TCRdb copy is restricted to in-frame clones and leaves out a portion. Here the sample spans under 200,000 clones, 84% being singletons. As concerns this clone: Its matching antigen is unknown.

Sequencing input: PBMCs. The chain couples TRBV5-1 to TRBJ2-5, with TRBD2 matching 11 bases. The clonotype was recovered from a young man in good health and CMV-seronegative. CDR3 loop: CASSLDPRLAGYQETQYF. As DNA, the CDR3 is TGCGCCAGCAGCTTGGACCCTCGACTAGCGGGGTACCAAGAGACCCAGTACTTC.